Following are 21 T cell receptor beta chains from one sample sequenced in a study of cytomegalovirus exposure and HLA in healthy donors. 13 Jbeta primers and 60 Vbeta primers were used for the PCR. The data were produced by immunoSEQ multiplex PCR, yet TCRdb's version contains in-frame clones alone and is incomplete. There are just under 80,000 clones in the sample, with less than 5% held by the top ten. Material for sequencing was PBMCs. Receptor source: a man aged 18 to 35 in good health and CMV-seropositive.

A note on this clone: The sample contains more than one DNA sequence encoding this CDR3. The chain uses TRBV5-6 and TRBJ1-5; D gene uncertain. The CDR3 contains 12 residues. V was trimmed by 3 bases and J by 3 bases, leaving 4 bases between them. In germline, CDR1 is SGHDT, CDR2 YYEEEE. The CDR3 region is CASSSVNQPQHF. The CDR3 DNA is TGTGCCAGCAGCTCAGTCAATCAGCCCCAGCATTTT.

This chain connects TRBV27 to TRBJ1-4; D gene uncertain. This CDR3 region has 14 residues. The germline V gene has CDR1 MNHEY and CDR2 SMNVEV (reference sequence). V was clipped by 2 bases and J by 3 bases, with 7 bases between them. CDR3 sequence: CASSLRQANEKLFF. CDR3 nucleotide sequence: TGTGCCAGCAGTTTACGACAAGCTAATGAAAAACTGTTTTTT.

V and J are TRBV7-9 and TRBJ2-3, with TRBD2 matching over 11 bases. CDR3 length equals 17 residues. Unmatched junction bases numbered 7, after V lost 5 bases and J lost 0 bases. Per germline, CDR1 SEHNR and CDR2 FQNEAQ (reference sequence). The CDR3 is CASSPLRLAGSTDTQYF. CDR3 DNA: TGTGCCAGCAGCCCCCTCAGACTAGCGGGGAGCACAGATACGCAGTATTTT. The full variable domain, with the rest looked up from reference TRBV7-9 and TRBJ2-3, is DTGVSQNPRHKITKRGQNVTFRCDPISEHNRLYWYRQTLGQGPEFLTYFQNEAQLEKSRLLSDRFSAERPKGSFSTLEIQRTEQGDSAMYLCASSPLRLAGSTDTQYFGPGTRLTVL.

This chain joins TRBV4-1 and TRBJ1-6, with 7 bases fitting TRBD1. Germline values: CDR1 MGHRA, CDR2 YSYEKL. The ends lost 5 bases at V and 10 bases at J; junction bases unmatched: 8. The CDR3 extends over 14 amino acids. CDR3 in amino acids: CASSGTAGVSPLHF. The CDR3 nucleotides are TGCGCCAGCAGCGGGACAGCCGGGGTCTCACCCCTCCACTTT.

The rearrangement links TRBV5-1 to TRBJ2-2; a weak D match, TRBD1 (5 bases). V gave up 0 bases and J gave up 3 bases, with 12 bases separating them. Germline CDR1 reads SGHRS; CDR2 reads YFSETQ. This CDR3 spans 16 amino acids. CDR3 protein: CASSLEGPRHTGELFF. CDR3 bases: TGCGCCAGCAGCTTGGAGGGGCCAAGGCACACCGGGGAGCTGTTTTTT.

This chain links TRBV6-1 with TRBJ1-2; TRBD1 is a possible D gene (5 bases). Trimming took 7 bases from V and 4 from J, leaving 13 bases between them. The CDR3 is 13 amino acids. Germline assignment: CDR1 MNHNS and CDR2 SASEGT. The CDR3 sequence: CASNPREAYGYTF. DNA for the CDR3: TGTGCCAGCAACCCCAGGGAGGCCTATGGCTACACCTTC.

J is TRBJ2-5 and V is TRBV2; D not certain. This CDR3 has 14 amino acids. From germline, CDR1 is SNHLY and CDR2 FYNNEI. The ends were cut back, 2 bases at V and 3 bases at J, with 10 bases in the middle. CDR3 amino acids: CASSELVAEETQYF. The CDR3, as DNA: TGTGCCAGCAGTGAACTGGTGGCAGAAGAGACCCAGTACTTC.

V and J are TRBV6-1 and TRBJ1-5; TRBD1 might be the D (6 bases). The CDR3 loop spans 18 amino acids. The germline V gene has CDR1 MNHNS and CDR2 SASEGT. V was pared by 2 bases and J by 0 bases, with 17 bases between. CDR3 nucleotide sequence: TGTGCCAGCAGTGAATACGGAGCAGGGGATCTTAGCAATCAGCCCCAGCATTTT. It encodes CASSEYGAGDLSNQPQHF.

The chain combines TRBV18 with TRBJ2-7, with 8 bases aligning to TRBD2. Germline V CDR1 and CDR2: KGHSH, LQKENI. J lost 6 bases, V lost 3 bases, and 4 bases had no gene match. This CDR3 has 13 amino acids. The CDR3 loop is CASSPSGSPEQYF. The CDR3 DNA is TGTGCCAGCTCACCCAGCGGGAGCCCCGAGCAGTACTTC.

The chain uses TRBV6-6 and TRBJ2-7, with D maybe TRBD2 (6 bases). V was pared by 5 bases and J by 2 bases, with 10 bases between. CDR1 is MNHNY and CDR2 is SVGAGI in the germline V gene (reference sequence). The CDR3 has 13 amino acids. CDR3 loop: CASSHRLAYEQYF. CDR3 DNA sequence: TGTGCCAGCAGTCATAGACTAGCCTACGAGCAGTACTTC.

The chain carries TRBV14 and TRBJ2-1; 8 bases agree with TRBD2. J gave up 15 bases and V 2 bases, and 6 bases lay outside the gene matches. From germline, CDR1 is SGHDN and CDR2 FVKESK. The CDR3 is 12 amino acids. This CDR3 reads CASSQSREGRFF. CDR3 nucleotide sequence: TGTGCCAGCAGCCAATCTCGGGAGGGGCGGTTCTTC.

The CDR3 coding sequence is TGTGCCAGCAGCTCGACTAGCGGTCCTTACAATGAGCAGTTCTTC. Protein product: CASSSTSGPYNEQFF. The V and J genes are TRBV7-2 and TRBJ2-1, with TRBD2 matching over 9 bases. The CDR3 runs 15 residues. Germline assignment: CDR1 SGHTA and CDR2 FQGNSA. V lost 4 bases, J lost 4 bases, and 5 bases stayed unmatched. The entire variable domain, with the rest obtained from reference TRBV7-2 and TRBJ2-1, is as follows: GAGVSQSPSNKVTEKGKDVELRCDPISGHTALYWYRQSLGQGLEFLIYFQGNSAPDKSGLPSDRFSAERTGGSVSTLTIQRTQQEDSAVYLCASSSTSGPYNEQFFGPGTRLTVL.

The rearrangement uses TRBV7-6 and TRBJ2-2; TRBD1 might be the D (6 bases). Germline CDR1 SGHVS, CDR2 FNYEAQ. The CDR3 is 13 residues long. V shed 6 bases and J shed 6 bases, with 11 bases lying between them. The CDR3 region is CASSPTGPGELFF. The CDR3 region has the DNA TGTGCCAGCAGTCCTACAGGGCCCGGGGAGCTGTTTTTT.

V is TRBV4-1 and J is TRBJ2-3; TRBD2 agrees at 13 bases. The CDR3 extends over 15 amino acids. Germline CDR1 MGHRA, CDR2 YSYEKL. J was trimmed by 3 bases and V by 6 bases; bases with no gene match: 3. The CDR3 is CASRGLAGETDTQYF. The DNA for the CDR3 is TGCGCCAGCAGAGGACTAGCGGGGGAGACAGATACGCAGTATTTT.

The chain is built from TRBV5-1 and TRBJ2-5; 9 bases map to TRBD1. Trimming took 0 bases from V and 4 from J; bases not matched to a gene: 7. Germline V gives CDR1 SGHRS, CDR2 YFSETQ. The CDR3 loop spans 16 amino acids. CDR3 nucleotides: TGCGCCAGCAGCTTGGACGGACAGGGGAGGAGAGAGACCCAGTACTTC. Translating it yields CASSLDGQGRRETQYF.

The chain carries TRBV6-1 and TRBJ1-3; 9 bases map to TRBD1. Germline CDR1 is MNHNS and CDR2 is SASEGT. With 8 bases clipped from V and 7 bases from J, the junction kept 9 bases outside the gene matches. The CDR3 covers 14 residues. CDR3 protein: CASARDRDQNTIYF. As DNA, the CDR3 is TGTGCCAGCGCCCGGGACAGGGATCAGAACACCATATATTTT.

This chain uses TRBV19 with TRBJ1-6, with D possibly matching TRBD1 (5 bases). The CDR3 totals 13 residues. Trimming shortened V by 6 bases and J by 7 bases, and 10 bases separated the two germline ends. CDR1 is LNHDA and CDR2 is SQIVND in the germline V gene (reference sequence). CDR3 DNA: TGTGCCAGTAGGTGGGGGGGAAATTCACCCCTCCACTTT. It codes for CASRWGGNSPLHF.

This CDR3 is CAWGQGTEAFF. As DNA, the CDR3 is TGTGCCTGGGGACAGGGGACTGAAGCTTTCTTT. The chain employs TRBV30 and TRBJ1-1, with 9 bases that match TRBD1. Germline loops: CDR1 GTSNPN, CDR2 SVGIG (reference sequence). V shed 5 bases, J shed 5 bases, and the junction held 0 bases outside the gene matches. This CDR3 comprises 11 residues.

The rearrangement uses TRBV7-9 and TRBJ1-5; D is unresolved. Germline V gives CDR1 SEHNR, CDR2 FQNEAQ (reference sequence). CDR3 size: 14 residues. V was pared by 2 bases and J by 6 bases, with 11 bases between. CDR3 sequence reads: CASSLSTAGQPQHF. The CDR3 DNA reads TGTGCCAGCAGCTTATCAACAGCTGGTCAGCCCCAGCATTTT.

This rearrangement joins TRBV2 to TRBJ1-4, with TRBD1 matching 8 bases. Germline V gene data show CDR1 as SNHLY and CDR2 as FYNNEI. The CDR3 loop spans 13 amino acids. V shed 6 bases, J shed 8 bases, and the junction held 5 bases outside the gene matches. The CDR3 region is CASRGTGYEKLFF. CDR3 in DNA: TGTGCCAGCAGGGGGACAGGATACGAAAAACTGTTTTTT.

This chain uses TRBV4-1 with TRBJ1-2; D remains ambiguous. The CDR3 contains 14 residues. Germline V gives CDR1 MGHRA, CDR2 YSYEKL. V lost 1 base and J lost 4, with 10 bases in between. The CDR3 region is CASSQGPGTYGYTF. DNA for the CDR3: TGCGCCAGCAGCCAAGGCCCGGGAACCTATGGCTACACCTTC.